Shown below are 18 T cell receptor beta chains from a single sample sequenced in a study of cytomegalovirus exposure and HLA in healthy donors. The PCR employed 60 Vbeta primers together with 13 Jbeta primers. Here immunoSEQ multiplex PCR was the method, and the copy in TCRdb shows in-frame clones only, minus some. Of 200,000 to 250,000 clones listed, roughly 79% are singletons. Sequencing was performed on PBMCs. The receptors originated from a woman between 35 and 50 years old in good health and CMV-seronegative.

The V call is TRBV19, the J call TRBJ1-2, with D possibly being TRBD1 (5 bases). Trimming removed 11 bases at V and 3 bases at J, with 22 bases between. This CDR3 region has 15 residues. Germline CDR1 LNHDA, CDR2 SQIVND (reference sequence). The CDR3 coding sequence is TGTGCCGCCTCGCCCCGTGCACAAGGGGACTATGGCTACACCTTC. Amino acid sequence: CAASPRAQGDYGYTF. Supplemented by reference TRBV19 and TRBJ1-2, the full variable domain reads DGGITQSPKYLFRKEGQNVTLSCEQNLNHDAMYWYRQDPGQGLRLIYYSQIVNDFQKGDIAEGYSVSREKKESFPLTVTSAQKNPTAFYLCAASPRAQGDYGYTFGSGTRLTVV.

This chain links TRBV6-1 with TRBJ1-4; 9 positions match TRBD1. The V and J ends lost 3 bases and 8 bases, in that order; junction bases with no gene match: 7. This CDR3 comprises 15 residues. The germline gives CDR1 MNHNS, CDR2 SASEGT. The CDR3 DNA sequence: TGTGCCAGCAGTGAGGGGGACAGGGATAGCGAAAAACTGTTTTTT. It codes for CASSEGDRDSEKLFF.

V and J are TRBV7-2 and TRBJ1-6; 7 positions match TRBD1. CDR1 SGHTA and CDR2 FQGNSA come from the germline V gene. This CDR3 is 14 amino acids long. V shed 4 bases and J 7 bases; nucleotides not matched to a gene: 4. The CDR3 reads CASSYKQGNSPLHF. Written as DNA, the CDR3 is TGTGCCAGCAGCTACAAACAGGGGAATTCACCCCTCCACTTT.

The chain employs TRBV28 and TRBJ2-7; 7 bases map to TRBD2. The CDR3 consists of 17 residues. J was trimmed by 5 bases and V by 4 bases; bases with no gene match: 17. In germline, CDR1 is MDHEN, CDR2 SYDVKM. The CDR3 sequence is CASSYMEAGLNGDEQYF. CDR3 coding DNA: TGTGCCAGCAGTTACATGGAGGCGGGACTAAATGGGGACGAGCAGTACTTC.

The DNA for the CDR3 is TGTGCCAGCTCACCGGGGGGGAATCAGCCCCAGCATTTT. It yields the protein CASSPGGNQPQHF. The V and J genes are TRBV18 and TRBJ1-5; a possible D gene is TRBD1 (5 bases). Trimming cost V 3 bases and J 4 bases, with 7 bases left between them. The CDR3 is made up of 13 amino acids. Germline CDR1 and CDR2: KGHSH and LQKENI. The variable domain in full, completed from reference TRBV18 and TRBJ1-5, reads NAGVMQNPRHLVRRRGQEARLRCSPMKGHSHVYWYRQLPEEGLKFMVYLQKENIIDESGMPKERFSAEFPKEGPSILRIQQVVRGDSAAYFCASSPGGNQPQHFGDGTRLSIL.

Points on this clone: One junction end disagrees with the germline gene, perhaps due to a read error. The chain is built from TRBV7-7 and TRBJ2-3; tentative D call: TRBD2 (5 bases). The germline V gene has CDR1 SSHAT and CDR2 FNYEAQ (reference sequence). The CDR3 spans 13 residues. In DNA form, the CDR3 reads TGTGCTAGCAGCTCCAACGGGGCAGATACGCAGTATTTT. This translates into CASSSNGADTQYF.

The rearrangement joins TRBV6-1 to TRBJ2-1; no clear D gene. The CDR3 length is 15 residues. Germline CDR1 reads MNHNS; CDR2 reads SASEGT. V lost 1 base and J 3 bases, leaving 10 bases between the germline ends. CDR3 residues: CASSEGHSDYNEQFF. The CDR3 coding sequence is TGTGCCAGCAGTGAAGGACATTCCGACTACAATGAGCAGTTCTTC.

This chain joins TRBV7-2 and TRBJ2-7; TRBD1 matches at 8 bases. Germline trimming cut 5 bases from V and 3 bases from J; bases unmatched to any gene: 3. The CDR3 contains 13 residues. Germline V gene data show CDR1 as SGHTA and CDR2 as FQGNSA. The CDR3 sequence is CASSIQGGYEQYF. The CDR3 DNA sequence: TGTGCCAGCAGCATACAGGGGGGCTACGAGCAGTACTTC.

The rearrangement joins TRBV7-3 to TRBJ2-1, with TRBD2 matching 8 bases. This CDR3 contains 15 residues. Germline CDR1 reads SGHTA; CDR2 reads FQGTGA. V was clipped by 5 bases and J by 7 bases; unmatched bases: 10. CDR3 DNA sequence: TGTGCCAGCAGCCTAGGTGGGACTAGGGGGAATGAGCAGTTCTTC. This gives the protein CASSLGGTRGNEQFF.

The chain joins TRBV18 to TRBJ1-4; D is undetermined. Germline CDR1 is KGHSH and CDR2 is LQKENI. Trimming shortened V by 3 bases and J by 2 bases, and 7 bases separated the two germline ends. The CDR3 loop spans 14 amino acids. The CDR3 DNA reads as TGTGCCAGCTCACCGTACGGGACTAATGAAAAACTGTTTTTT. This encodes CASSPYGTNEKLFF.

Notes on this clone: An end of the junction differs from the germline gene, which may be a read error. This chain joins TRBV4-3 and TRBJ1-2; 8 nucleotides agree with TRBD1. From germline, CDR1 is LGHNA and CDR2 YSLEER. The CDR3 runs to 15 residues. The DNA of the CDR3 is TGCGCCAGCAGCCAAGACGGGGACAGGTTCTATGACTACACCTTC. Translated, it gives CASSQDGDRFYDYTF.

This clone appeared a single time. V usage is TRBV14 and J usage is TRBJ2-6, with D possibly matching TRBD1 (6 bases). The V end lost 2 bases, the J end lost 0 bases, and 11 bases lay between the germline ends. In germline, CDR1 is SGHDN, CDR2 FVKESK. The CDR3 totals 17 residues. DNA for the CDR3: TGTGCCAGCAGCCAAAGACAGGAGAGCTCTGGGGCCAACGTCCTGACTTTC. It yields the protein CASSQRQESSGANVLTF.

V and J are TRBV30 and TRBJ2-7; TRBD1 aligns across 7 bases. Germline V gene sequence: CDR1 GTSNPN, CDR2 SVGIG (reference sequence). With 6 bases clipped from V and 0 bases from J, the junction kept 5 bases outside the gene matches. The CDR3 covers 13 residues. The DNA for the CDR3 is TGTGCCTGCTTGGACAGGTCCTCCTACGAGCAGTACTTC. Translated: CACLDRSSYEQYF.

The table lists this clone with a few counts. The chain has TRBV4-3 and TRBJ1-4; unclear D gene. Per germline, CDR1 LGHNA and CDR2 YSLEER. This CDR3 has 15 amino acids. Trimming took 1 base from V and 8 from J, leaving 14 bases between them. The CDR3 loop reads CASSQVGSGGEKLFF. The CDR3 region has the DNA TGCGCCAGCAGCCAAGTGGGTTCGGGTGGCGAAAAACTGTTTTTT.

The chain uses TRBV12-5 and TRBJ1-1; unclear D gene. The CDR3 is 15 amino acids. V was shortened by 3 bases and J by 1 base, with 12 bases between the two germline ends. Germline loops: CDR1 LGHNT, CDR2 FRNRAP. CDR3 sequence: CASGFVAEQNTEAFF. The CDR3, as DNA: TGTGCTAGTGGTTTTGTGGCAGAACAGAACACTGAAGCTTTCTTT.

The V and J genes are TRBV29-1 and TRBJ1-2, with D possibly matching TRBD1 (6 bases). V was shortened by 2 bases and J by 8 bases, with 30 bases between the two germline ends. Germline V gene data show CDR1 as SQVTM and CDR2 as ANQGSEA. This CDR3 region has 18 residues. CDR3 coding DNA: TGCAGCGTTGAACCCCACCAGGACAGTCCGAACCCCCGGGTGGGCTACACCTTC. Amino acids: CSVEPHQDSPNPRVGYTF. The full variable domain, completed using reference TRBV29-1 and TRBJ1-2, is SAVISQKPSRDICQRGTSLTIQCQVDSQVTMMFWYRQQPGQSLTLIATANQGSEATYESGFVIDKFPISRPNLTFSTLTVSNMSPEDSSIYLCSVEPHQDSPNPRVGYTFGSGTRLTVV.

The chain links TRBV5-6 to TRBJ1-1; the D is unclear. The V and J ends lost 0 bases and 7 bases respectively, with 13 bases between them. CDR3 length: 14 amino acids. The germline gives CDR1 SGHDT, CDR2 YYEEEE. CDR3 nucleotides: TGTGCCAGCAGCTTGGTGCTCCCACTAAGTGAAGCTTTCTTT. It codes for CASSLVLPLSEAFF.

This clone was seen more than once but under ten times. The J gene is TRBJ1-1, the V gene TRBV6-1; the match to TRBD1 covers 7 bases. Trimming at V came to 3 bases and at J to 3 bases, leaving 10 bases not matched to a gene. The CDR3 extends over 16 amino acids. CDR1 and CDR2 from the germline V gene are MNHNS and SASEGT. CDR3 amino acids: CASSDQTGLGDTEAFF. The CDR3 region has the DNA TGTGCCAGCAGTGACCAGACAGGGCTGGGAGACACTGAAGCTTTCTTT.